A single TCR beta chain is shown here with its context. Generated by immunoSEQ multiplex PCR, the TCRdb table keeps only in-frame clones and is missing some. The sample lists some 19,000 clones; about 88% were seen once. The sample comes from a study of blood T cell repertoires in COVID-19. Study overall: Spain, Italy and the United States supplied samples that represented acute and convalescent COVID-19.

Trimming shortened V by 0 bases and J by 1 base, and 9 bases separated the two germline ends. Germline lookup yields CDR1 MNHEY and CDR2 SVGEGT. The CDR3 sequence is 15 residues long. This sequence joins TRBV6-2 or TRBV6-3 and TRBJ1-1; D uncertain. Sequencing was performed on peripheral blood. The TCR sequence derives from a man aged 60-69 years with active COVID-19. CDR3 sequence (DNA): TGTGCCAGCAGTTACTCAGGCGGTCGGAACACTGAAGCTTTCTTT. Translation: CASSYSGGRNTEAFF.